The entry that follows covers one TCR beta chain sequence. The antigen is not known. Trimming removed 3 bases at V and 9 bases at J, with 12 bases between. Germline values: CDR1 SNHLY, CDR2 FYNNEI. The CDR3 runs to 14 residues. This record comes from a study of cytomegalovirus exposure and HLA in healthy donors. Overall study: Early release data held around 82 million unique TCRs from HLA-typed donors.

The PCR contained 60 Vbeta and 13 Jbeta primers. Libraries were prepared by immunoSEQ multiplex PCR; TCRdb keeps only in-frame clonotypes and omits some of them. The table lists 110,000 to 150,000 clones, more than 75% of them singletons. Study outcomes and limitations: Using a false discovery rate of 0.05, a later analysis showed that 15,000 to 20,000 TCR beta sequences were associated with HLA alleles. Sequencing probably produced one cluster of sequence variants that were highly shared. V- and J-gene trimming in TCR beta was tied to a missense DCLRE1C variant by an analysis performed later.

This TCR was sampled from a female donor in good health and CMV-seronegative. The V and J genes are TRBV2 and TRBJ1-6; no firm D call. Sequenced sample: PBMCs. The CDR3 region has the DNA TGTGCCAGCAGTGACCACCCCCCGGGTTCACCCCTCCACTTT. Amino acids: CASSDHPPGSPLHF.